This entry is about one T cell receptor (beta chain). The data were obtained in a study of cytomegalovirus exposure and HLA in healthy donors. Healthy bone marrow donors made up the cohort. The CDR3 runs 16 residues. Germline CDR1 SGHTS, CDR2 YDEGEE. Trimming removed 6 bases from V and 5 bases from J; junction bases left unmatched: 13. The PCR was carried out with 60 Vbeta primers and 13 Jbeta primers. The table came from immunoSEQ multiplex PCR; TCRdb's copy has only in-frame clones and leaves some out. The sample yields some 150,000 clones, 60% to 85% seen once. V gene TRBV5-8 combines with J gene TRBJ2-1, with 8 bases lining up with TRBD2. The sequence came from a man aged 25-45 years in good health and CMV-seronegative. Sequences were obtained from PBMCs. The CDR3 reads CASTAAGTRSHNEQFF. In nucleotides, the CDR3 is TGTGCCAGCACCGCGGCCGGGACTAGGTCCCACAATGAGCAGTTCTTC.